The rows below give T cell receptor beta chains drawn from one sample of a study of T cells in Graves' hyperthyroidism and ophthalmopathy. TCRdb fed the multiplex PCR reads into MiXCR, producing one record per CDR3 protein. This table has about 250,000 distinct CDR3 sequences, 15% appearing once. Sample: blood. These receptors were collected from a woman in her 50s with Graves' hyperthyroidism that later progressed to Graves' ophthalmopathy. The CDR3 runs from the conserved cysteine through the conserved F or W. A D gene is named only where the DNA matches it firmly. Some rows mark clone size as missing; the rest say once, few, many or name a class of expanded clone.

16,many,TRBV2,TRBD2,TRBJ2-7,TGTGCCAGCGCCACTAGCGGGAGCTACCTCTCCTACGAGCAGTACTTC,CASATSGSYLSYEQYF
12,many,TRBV6-5,.,TRBJ1-1,TGTGCCAGCAGTTACCTCGGGACTGAAGCTTTCTTT,CASSYLGTEAFF
12,.,TRBV6-2/TRBV6-3,.,TRBJ1-1,TGTGCCAGCGGAAACAGGGCCGCTGAAGCTTTCTTT,CASGNRAAEAFF
14,.,TRBV6-2/TRBV6-3,TRBD2,TRBJ2-3,TGTGCCAGCAGTTGGGGCGGGAGAACAGATACGCAGTATTTT,CASSWGGRTDTQYF
14,many,TRBV30,TRBD2,TRBJ2-1,TGTGCCTGGACGTACGGCGGGAGTGATAATGAGCAGTTCTTC,CAWTYGGSDNEQFF
14,many,TRBV6-2/TRBV6-3,.,TRBJ2-1,TGTGCCAGCAGTTATGACCCGGGTTACAATGAGCAGTTCTTC,CASSYDPGYNEQFF
17,.,TRBV13,.,TRBJ2-6,TGTGCCAGCAGCTTAGCCCAGGGACCGCTTTTGACCAACGTCCTGACTTTC,CASSLAQGPLLTNVLTF
14,many,TRBV20-1,TRBD1,TRBJ1-6,TGCAGTGCCATCCGACAGGGGGTGCGTTCACCCCTCCACTTT,CSAIRQGVRSPLHF
17,many,TRBV27,.,TRBJ2-6,TGTGCCAGCAGTTTAGCCCCGGGGGCGGGCGGGGCCAACGTCCTGACTTTC,CASSLAPGAGGANVLTF
16,many,TRBV20-1,.,TRBJ1-1,TGCAGTGCTAGACGTCGGCAGGAGAACTTTTACACTGAAGCTTTCTTT,CSARRRQENFYTEAFF
16,many,TRBV6-1,TRBD2,TRBJ2-5,TGTGCCAGCAGCGTACTAGCGGGCTCTCTCCGGGGTACCCAGTACTTC,CASSVLAGSLRGTQYF
14,many,TRBV30,.,TRBJ2-1,TGTGCCTGGCGCAGGGACGGGTCGTGGGATGAGCAGTTCTTC,CAWRRDGSWDEQFF
17,.,TRBV6-1,TRBD1,TRBJ1-2,TGTGCCAGCAGTCGACAGGGTGCAACCTTGTTAAGCTATGGCTACACCTTC,CASSRQGATLLSYGYTF
16,many,TRBV27,.,TRBJ2-6,TGTGCCAGCAGCCGCGAAGGCAGGGGTAACTCCAACGTCCTGACTTTC,CASSREGRGNSNVLTF
16,few,TRBV19,.,TRBJ1-1,TGTGCCAGTAGTCTCGGGGGGGCTGTGATGAACACTGAAGCTTTCTTT,CASSLGGAVMNTEAFF
14,many,TRBV18,.,TRBJ1-2,TGTGCCAGCTCCGACAGCAAAATTAACTATGGCTACACCTTC,CASSDSKINYGYTF
17,many,TRBV19,.,TRBJ1-1,TGTGCCAGTAAGCTAGGGTTAACCAAGGAGGGGAACACTGAAGCTTTCTTT,CASKLGLTKEGNTEAFF
15,.,TRBV7-9,TRBD1,TRBJ2-7,TGTGCCAGCAGCACTCGGACAGGGGTGGCCTACGAGCAGTACTTC,CASSTRTGVAYEQYF
13,.,TRBV19,.,TRBJ2-6,TGTGCCAGTAAGGAGACTGGGGCCAACGTCCTGACTTTC,CASKETGANVLTF
17,.,TRBV29-1,TRBD1,TRBJ1-4,TGCAGTATCCGCAGTGGGACAGCCCTCGGCCTTAATGAAAAACTGTTTTTT,CSIRSGTALGLNEKLFF
16,many,TRBV7-7,TRBD2,TRBJ2-5,TGTGCTAGCAGCTTAGCTAGCGGTCCTCTTGGGGAGACCCAGTACTTC,CASSLASGPLGETQYF
18,few,TRBV7-9,TRBD2,TRBJ2-1,TGTGCCAGCAGCCAGAAGGGGACTAGCACAGCACCCATCAATGAGCAGTTCTTC,CASSQKGTSTAPINEQFF
14,many,TRBV2,.,TRBJ2-3,TGTGCCAGCAGTGTCACAAAAAGCACAGATACGCAGTATTTT,CASSVTKSTDTQYF
14,many,TRBV7-8,.,TRBJ2-1,TGTGCCAGCAGCGTAAGGGACATCTACAATGAGCAGTTCTTC,CASSVRDIYNEQFF
13,many,TRBV3-1,.,TRBJ1-6,TGTGCCAGCAGCCCCAGCGTGCGTTCACCCCTCCACTTT,CASSPSVRSPLHF
20,.,TRBV7-2,TRBD2,TRBJ2-1,TGTGCCAGCAGAAAATCCCGGGGACTAGCGGGAGGGCCGGGGTACAATGAGCAGTTCTTC,CASRKSRGLAGGPGYNEQFF
15,many,TRBV28,.,TRBJ1-3,TGTGCCAGCAGCCTAACAGGGATCTCTGGAAACACCATATATTTT,CASSLTGISGNTIYF
14,many,TRBV28,.,TRBJ1-1,TGTGCCAGCAGTTTACGCCAGGGAAGGATTGAAGCTTTCTTT,CASSLRQGRIEAFF
12,many,TRBV29-1,.,TRBJ1-1,TGCAGCGTTGGACAGGTTTACACTGAAGCTTTCTTT,CSVGQVYTEAFF
15,many,TRBV29-1,TRBD1,TRBJ1-5,TGCAGCGTCGCCTTAGGAGGACAGGGGGGTCAGCCCCAGCATTTT,CSVALGGQGGQPQHF
13,many,TRBV5-1,.,TRBJ2-1,TGCGCCAGCAGCTTGAACTCCAACAATGAGCAGTTCTTC,CASSLNSNNEQFF
17,.,TRBV20-1,TRBD2,TRBJ2-1,TGCAGTGTCGAATTGCGAAATAGCGGGAGGGAATCGGATGAGCAGTTCTTC,CSVELRNSGRESDEQFF
16,many,TRBV28,.,TRBJ1-6,TGTGCCAGCAGTTTACTAAGGACGGTCGATAATTCACCCCTCCACTTT,CASSLLRTVDNSPLHF
14,many,TRBV20-1,.,TRBJ2-7,TGCAGTGCTAGAAGGGGTGGGCGCTCCTACGAGCAGTACTTC,CSARRGGRSYEQYF
17,few,TRBV20-1,.,TRBJ2-2,TGCAGTGCTAGCCCCATATCGGGGCTACCCCCTGTAGGGGAGCTGTTTTTT,CSASPISGLPPVGELFF
13,.,TRBV15,TRBD1,TRBJ1-2,TGTGCCACCAGCAGAGTGAGGACAGGTGGCTACACCTTC,CATSRVRTGGYTF